The present TCR beta chain was sequenced within a study of regulatory T cells in long-lasting Graves disease. Documented time point: newly diagnosed GD, antithyroid drugs for less than 3 months. After RNA was extracted from PBMCs, the TCR library was made from it. The peripheral blood volume drawn was 7.5 to 10 milliliters, and it was collected into EDTA tubes. V lost 1 base and J 5 bases, leaving 8 bases between the germline ends. CDR1 is SGHDN and CDR2 is FVKESK in the germline V gene. The CDR3 contains 14 residues. Through Arm-PCR of CDR3 regions and iRepertoire HTBI primers, TCR beta libraries were built. From the multiplex PCR reads, TCRdb called clonotypes with MiXCR, one entry per CDR3 protein. The sample holds 600,000 to 650,000 distinct CDR3 sequences, roughly 16% seen once. This clonotype was observed at least ten times. These sequences were also reported in another study, on T cells in Graves' hyperthyroidism and ophthalmopathy. From that paper: Also found in blood were most expanded thyroid clonotypes above 0.001. From stable hyperthyroidism, ophthalmopathy was set apart by a 13 V-J model.

The source of this sequence is a woman aged 25 to 45 with Graves disease. This chain uses TRBV14 with TRBJ2-2; D not resolved. Sequenced material: peripheral blood mononuclear cells (PBMCs), taken at new diagnosis, from a patient treated with antithyroid drugs. CDR3: CASSQVYGTGELFF. In nucleotides, the CDR3 is TGTGCCAGCAGCCAAGTCTACGGGACCGGGGAGCTGTTTTTT.